This T cell receptor (beta chain) came from a study of blood T cell repertoires in COVID-19. Sequencing used immunoSEQ multiplex PCR; TCRdb keeps in-frame clones, though not all of them. The repertoire consists of 150,000 to 200,000 clones, with around 87% occurring once and the leading ten covering 2% to 3%. Deletions cut 10 bases from V and 0 bases from J, with 13 bases between. The CDR3 has 14 residues. Per the germline V gene, CDR1 is SGHTA and CDR2 is FQGNSA. Sequenced: peripheral blood. This clonotype originated in a woman older than 75 with COVID-19, enrolled during active disease. The chain carries TRBV7-2 and TRBJ2-1, with D uncertain. The CDR3 nucleotides are TGTGCCATCGATGAGATTGGCTCCTACAATGAGCAGTTCTTC. Protein product: CAIDEIGSYNEQFF.